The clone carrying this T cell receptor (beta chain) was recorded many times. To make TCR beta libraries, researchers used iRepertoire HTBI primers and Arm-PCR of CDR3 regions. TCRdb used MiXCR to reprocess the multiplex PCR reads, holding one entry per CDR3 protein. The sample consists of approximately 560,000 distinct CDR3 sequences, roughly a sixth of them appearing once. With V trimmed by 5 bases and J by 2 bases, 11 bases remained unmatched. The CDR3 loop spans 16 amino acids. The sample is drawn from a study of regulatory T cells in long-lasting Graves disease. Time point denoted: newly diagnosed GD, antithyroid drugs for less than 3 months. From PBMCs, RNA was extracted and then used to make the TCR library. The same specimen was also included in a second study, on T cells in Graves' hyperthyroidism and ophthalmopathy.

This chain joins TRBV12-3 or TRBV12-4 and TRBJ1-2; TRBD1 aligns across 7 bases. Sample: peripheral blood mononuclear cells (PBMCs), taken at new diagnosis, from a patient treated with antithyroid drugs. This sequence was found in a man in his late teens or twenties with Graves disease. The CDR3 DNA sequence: TGTGCCAGCAGTCCCCTCCGGGGACAGTTCAACTATGGCTACACCTTC. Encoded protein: CASSPLRGQFNYGYTF.